Shown below are 26 T cell receptor beta chains from a single sample sequenced in a study of OX40 agonist ivuxolimab in advanced cancers. Measured with immunoSEQ multiplex PCR; TCRdb has only the in-frame clones, and not every one. The sample consists of more than 60,000 clones, around 91% of them appearing once. The sequences come from CD4+ or CD8+ T cells sorted from blood, collected in a trial of the OX40 agonist ivuxolimab. Receptors were obtained from an adult with an advanced solid tumor such as melanoma, head and neck, liver or kidney cancer.

The chain recombines TRBV7-2 with TRBJ1-5; no firm D call. Trimming took 2 bases from V and 0 from J, leaving 8 bases between them. Germline-derived CDR1 and CDR2 are SGHTA and FQGNSA. The CDR3 totals 15 residues. DNA of the CDR3: TGTGCCAGCAGCTTAAACGGTTATAGCAATCAGCCCCAGCATTTT. Protein: CASSLNGYSNQPQHF. The whole variable domain, remainder taken from reference TRBV7-2 and TRBJ1-5, is GAGVSQSPSNKVTEKGKDVELRCDPISGHTALYWYRQSLGQGLEFLIYFQGNSAPDKSGLPSDRFSAERTGGSVSTLTIQRTQQEDSAVYLCASSLNGYSNQPQHFGDGTRLSIL.

The V gene is TRBV5-1, the J gene TRBJ2-7; 7 nucleotides match TRBD1. Looked up from germline, CDR1 is SGHRS and CDR2 is YFSETQ. The CDR3 sequence is 13 residues long. With 5 bases clipped from V and 1 base from J, the junction kept 3 bases outside the gene matches. DNA of the CDR3: TGCGCCAGCAGGGGGACAGCTTCCTACGAGCAGTACTTC. This encodes CASRGTASYEQYF.

This clone was counted a single time. The gene calls are TRBV6-1 and TRBJ1-5; D not certain. Trimming removed 4 bases at V and 4 bases at J, with 11 bases between. This CDR3 comprises 14 residues. Germline CDR1 reads MNHNS; CDR2 reads SASEGT. The CDR3 reads CASSVWGSNQPQHF. The CDR3 DNA reads TGTGCCAGCAGTGTTTGGGGAAGTAATCAGCCCCAGCATTTT.

The V gene is TRBV27, the J gene TRBJ1-1; tentative D call: TRBD1 (5 bases). Germline V gene lookup returns CDR1 MNHEY and CDR2 SMNVEV (reference sequence). The V end lost 4 bases, the J end lost 3 bases, and 9 bases lay between the germline ends. This CDR3 comprises 13 residues. The CDR3 is CASSSAGYTEAFF. DNA of the CDR3: TGTGCCAGCAGTTCCGCAGGGTACACTGAAGCTTTCTTT.

This clone was recorded only once. The chain links TRBV27 to TRBJ2-7; weak D call: TRBD2 (6 bases). Germline loops: CDR1 MNHEY, CDR2 SMNVEV (reference sequence). The CDR3 totals 13 residues. CDR3 sequence: CAIRGLYPYEQYF. The CDR3 bases are TGTGCGATTCGAGGACTATACCCCTACGAGCAGTACTTC.

J is TRBJ1-4 and V is TRBV6-1, with 7 bases fitting TRBD1. The CDR3 contains 17 residues. CDR1 MNHNS and CDR2 SASEGT come from the germline V gene. Trimming removed 1 base from V and 4 bases from J; junction bases left unmatched: 9. CDR3 sequence: CASSEGLGTVLNEKLFF. CDR3 DNA: TGTGCCAGCAGTGAAGGTCTTGGGACAGTCCTTAATGAAAAACTGTTTTTT.

This clone was detected a few times. V usage is TRBV30 and J usage is TRBJ1-1; D possibly corresponds to TRBD1 (5 bases). The germline CDR1 and CDR2 sequences are GTSNPN and SVGIG (reference sequence). Trimming cost V 3 bases and J 5 bases, with 10 bases left between them. The CDR3 covers 12 residues. In DNA form, the CDR3 reads TGTGCCTGGAGCCCAGGGCTTACTGAAGCTTTCTTT. The encoded protein is CAWSPGLTEAFF. The full variable domain, rest sourced from reference TRBV30 and TRBJ1-1, is SQTIHQWPATLVQPVGSPLSLECTVEGTSNPNLYWYRQAAGRGLQLLFYSVGIGQISSEVPQNLSASRPQDRQFILSSKKLLLSDSGFYLCAWSPGLTEAFFGQGTRLTVV.

The V and J genes are TRBV7-9 and TRBJ2-1; 9 nucleotides line up with TRBD2. The CDR3 extends over 16 amino acids. CDR1 and CDR2 (germline): SEHNR, FQNEAQ (reference sequence). Germline trimming cut 5 bases from V and 4 bases from J; bases unmatched to any gene: 9. The CDR3 protein is CASSPRKAGGYNEQFF. CDR3 nucleotides: TGTGCCAGCAGCCCCAGAAAAGCGGGGGGATACAATGAGCAGTTCTTC.

This sequence joins TRBV27 and TRBJ1-5; no clear D. This CDR3 region has 16 residues. V dropped 2 bases and J dropped 1 base, with 12 bases sitting between them. Germline V gene lookup returns CDR1 MNHEY and CDR2 SMNVEV (reference sequence). CDR3 DNA: TGTGCCAGCAGTTTAATTTGGGGAAGAAGCAATCAGCCCCAGCATTTT. Translation gives CASSLIWGRSNQPQHF.

This clone was detected only once. The genes are TRBV4-1 and TRBJ2-7; no firm D call. Germline CDR1 and CDR2: MGHRA and YSYEKL. V was clipped by 0 bases and J by 1 base, with 7 bases between them. This CDR3 is built from 14 residues. The CDR3 sequence: CASSQEVESYEQYF. The CDR3 DNA reads as TGCGCCAGCAGCCAAGAAGTCGAGTCCTACGAGCAGTACTTC.

V gene TRBV9 combines with J gene TRBJ2-7, with D possibly TRBD1 on 5 matching bases. The V end lost 1 base, the J end lost 6 bases, and 11 bases lay between the germline ends. CDR1 is SGDLS and CDR2 is YYNGEE in the germline V gene. The CDR3 has 13 amino acids. CDR3 bases: TGTGCCAGCAGCGTACGTCAGGGCTCCGAGCAGTACTTC. This codes for CASSVRQGSEQYF.

V usage is TRBV9 and J usage is TRBJ1-3, with D hard to call. Germline CDR1 is SGDLS and CDR2 is YYNGEE. V lost 3 bases and J 0 bases, leaving 7 bases between the germline ends. This CDR3 has 14 residues. This chain's CDR3 is CASSGQISGNTIYF. The CDR3 region has the DNA TGTGCCAGCAGCGGGCAGATCTCTGGAAACACCATATATTTT.

DNA for the CDR3: TGCAGCGTACCGGGACAGGGTAGGAAAGGCTACGAGCAGTACTTC. Protein: CSVPGQGRKGYEQYF. The rearrangement links TRBV29-1 to TRBJ2-7, with 9 nucleotides matching TRBD1. Germline loops: CDR1 SQVTM, CDR2 ANQGSEA. V shed 6 bases, J shed 3 bases, and the junction held 12 bases outside the gene matches. The CDR3 loop spans 15 amino acids.

V and J are TRBV29-1 and TRBJ2-2; possibly TRBD2 for D (5 bases). The V gene's germline CDR1 is SQVTM and CDR2 ANQGSEA. The CDR3 contains 13 residues. V dropped 3 bases and J dropped 7 bases, with 12 bases sitting between them. The CDR3 coding sequence is TGCAGCGTTGAGCCTAGCCGGGACGGGGAGCTGTTTTTT. It translates to CSVEPSRDGELFF.

The chain uses TRBV19 and TRBJ2-3; 7 nucleotides match TRBD2. The CDR3 is made up of 15 amino acids. J gave up 1 base and V 3 bases, and 4 bases lay outside the gene matches. Germline CDR1 and CDR2: LNHDA and SQIVND (reference sequence). The CDR3 bases are TGTGCCAGTAGTATTTGGGCGGGGGGCACAGATACGCAGTATTTT. Encoded protein: CASSIWAGGTDTQYF.

The rearrangement uses TRBV14 and TRBJ2-5; D unclear. The CDR3 loop spans 18 amino acids. The germline gives CDR1 SGHDN, CDR2 FVKESK. Trimming pared 6 bases from V and 0 bases from J, leaving 23 bases between. The CDR3 spells CASRNQMIQACNQETQYF. The CDR3 DNA reads TGTGCCAGCAGGAATCAGATGATACAAGCCTGTAACCAAGAGACCCAGTACTTC.

This chain links TRBV27 with TRBJ2-7, with D unresolved. Germline V CDR1 and CDR2: MNHEY, SMNVEV (reference sequence). The CDR3 spans 12 residues. V gave up 4 bases and J gave up 3 bases, with 7 bases separating them. The CDR3 region has the DNA TGTGCCAGCAGTTCCAGTAGCTACGAGCAGTACTTC. It is translated as CASSSSSYEQYF.

This chain uses TRBV7-6 with TRBJ2-3; the match to TRBD1 covers 7 bases. CDR1 SGHVS and CDR2 FNYEAQ come from the germline V gene. The CDR3 is 14 residues long. J gave up 1 base and V 5 bases, and 3 bases lay outside the gene matches. The CDR3 region is CASSIGTGTDTQYF. For the CDR3, the DNA is TGTGCCAGCAGCATAGGGACAGGCACAGATACGCAGTATTTT.

This rearrangement joins TRBV5-1 to TRBJ1-3; D gene ambiguous. V was pared by 0 bases and J by 0 bases, with 10 bases between. Germline V gene data show CDR1 as SGHRS and CDR2 as YFSETQ. This CDR3 spans 16 amino acids. The CDR3 region is CASSLGRTSSGNTIYF. CDR3 coding DNA: TGCGCCAGCAGCTTGGGCAGAACTAGCTCTGGAAACACCATATATTTT.

The chain carries TRBV11-2 and TRBJ2-1; 7 bases align to TRBD2. The CDR3 is made up of 17 amino acids. The germline gives CDR1 SGHAT, CDR2 FQNNGV. V lost 5 bases and J lost 2; bases outside the gene matches: 12. The CDR3 DNA follows: TGTGCCAGCAGCCTACCTGGGGGGGTGTCGACCTACAATGAGCAGTTCTTC. This translates into CASSLPGGVSTYNEQFF.

This clone came up a few times. This chain connects TRBV5-6 to TRBJ2-3; TRBD1 or TRBD2 may be the D gene (5 bases each). The CDR3 is made up of 14 amino acids. Germline-derived CDR1 and CDR2 are SGHDT and YYEEEE. V was pared by 0 bases and J by 4 bases, with 9 bases between. The CDR3 DNA is TGTGCCAGCAGCTTGGACGGGACCCCAGATACGCAGTATTTT. Protein product: CASSLDGTPDTQYF.

The rearrangement joins TRBV27 to TRBJ2-2; the D gene could be TRBD1 or TRBD2 (6 bases each). The V end lost 5 bases, the J end lost 3 bases, and 7 bases lay between the germline ends. The CDR3 has 13 amino acids. Germline CDR1 reads MNHEY; CDR2 reads SMNVEV (reference sequence). The CDR3 coding sequence is TGTGCCAGCAGTAGGGGGGACACCGGGGAGCTGTTTTTT. As protein: CASSRGDTGELFF.

The sample holds a few counts of this clone. The V call is TRBV14, the J call TRBJ1-1; D remains unclear. V dropped 2 bases and J dropped 1 base, with 5 bases sitting between them. This CDR3 is built from 13 residues. Germline CDR1 is SGHDN and CDR2 is FVKESK. CDR3 DNA sequence: TGTGCCAGCAGCCAAATTACGAACACTGAAGCTTTCTTT. This translates into CASSQITNTEAFF. The whole variable domain, remainder taken from reference TRBV14 and TRBJ1-1, is EAGVTQFPSHSVIEKGQTVTLRCDPISGHDNLYWYRRVMGKEIKFLLHFVKESKQDESGMPNNRFLAERTGGTYSTLKVQPAELEDSGVYFCASSQITNTEAFFGQGTRLTVV.

The chain couples TRBV20-1 to TRBJ1-2; 10 bases match TRBD1. The CDR3 covers 11 residues. Germline CDR1 is DFQATT and CDR2 is SNEGSKA (reference sequence). The ends lost 8 bases at V and 13 bases at J; junction bases unmatched: 10. CDR3 in amino acids: CSPWTGGLITF. For the CDR3, the DNA is TGCAGTCCCTGGACAGGGGGGTTAATCACCTTC.

V is TRBV2 and J is TRBJ2-2; D remains ambiguous. Trimming left V 4 bases short and J 6 bases short, with 6 bases between. The CDR3 sequence is 12 residues long. The germline gives CDR1 SNHLY, CDR2 FYNNEI. The CDR3 DNA reads as TGTGCCAGCAGTGCCCTGTCCGGGGAGCTGTTTTTT. It codes for CASSALSGELFF. The variable domain in full, completed from reference TRBV2 and TRBJ2-2, reads EPEVTQTPSHQVTQMGQEVILRCVPISNHLYFYWYRQILGQKVEFLVSFYNNEISEKSEIFDDQFSVERPDGSNFTLKIRSTKLEDSAMYFCASSALSGELFFGEGSRLTVL.

The chain uses TRBV28 and TRBJ2-1; 11 nucleotides agree with TRBD2. There are 16 residues in the CDR3. The ends lost 5 bases at V and 5 bases at J; junction bases unmatched: 8. Germline values: CDR1 MDHEN, CDR2 SYDVKM. The DNA of the CDR3 is TGTGCCAGCAGTGCCATAGCGGGAGGGCCAAACAATGAGCAGTTCTTC. This encodes CASSAIAGGPNNEQFF.